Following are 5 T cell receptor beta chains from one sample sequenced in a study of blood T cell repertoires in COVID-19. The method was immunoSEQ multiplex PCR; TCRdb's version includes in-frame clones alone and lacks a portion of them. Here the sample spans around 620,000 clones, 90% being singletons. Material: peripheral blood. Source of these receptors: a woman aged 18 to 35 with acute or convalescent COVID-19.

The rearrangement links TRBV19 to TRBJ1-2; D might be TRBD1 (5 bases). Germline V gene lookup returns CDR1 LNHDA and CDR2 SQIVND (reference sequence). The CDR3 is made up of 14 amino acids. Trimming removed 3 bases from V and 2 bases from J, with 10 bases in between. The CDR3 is CASSIAGMNYGYTF. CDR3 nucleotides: TGTGCCAGTAGTATTGCAGGGATGAACTATGGCTACACCTTC.

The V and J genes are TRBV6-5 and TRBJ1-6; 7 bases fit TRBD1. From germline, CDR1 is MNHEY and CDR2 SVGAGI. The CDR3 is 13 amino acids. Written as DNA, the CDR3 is TGTGGGGCAGGGGGAGATTATAATTCACCCCTCCACTTT. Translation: CGAGGDYNSPLHF.

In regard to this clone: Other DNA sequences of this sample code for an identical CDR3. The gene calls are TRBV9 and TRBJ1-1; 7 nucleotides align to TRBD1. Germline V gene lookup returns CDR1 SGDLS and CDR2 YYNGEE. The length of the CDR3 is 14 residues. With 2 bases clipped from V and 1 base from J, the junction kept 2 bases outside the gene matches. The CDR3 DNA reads TGTGCCAGCAGCGTGGGGGACAGGAACACTGAAGCTTTCTTT. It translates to CASSVGDRNTEAFF.

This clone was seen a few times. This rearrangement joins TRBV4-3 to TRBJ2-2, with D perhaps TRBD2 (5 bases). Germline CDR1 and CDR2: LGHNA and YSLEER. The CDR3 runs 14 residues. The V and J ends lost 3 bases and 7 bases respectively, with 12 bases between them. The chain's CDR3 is CASSQQGRDGELFF. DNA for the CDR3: TGCGCCAGCAGCCAGCAAGGACGGGACGGGGAGCTGTTTTTT.

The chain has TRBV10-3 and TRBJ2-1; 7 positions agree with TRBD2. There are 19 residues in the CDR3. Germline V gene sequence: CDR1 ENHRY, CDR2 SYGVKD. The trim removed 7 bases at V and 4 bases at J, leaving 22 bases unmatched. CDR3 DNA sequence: TGTGCCATCACCGAGCAAAGGAATAGGAAAAAGGGAGGGTACAATGAGCAGTTCTTC. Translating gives CAITEQRNRKKGGYNEQFF.